These 32 T cell receptor beta chains came from one sample sequenced in a study of neurological immune-mediated disorders (dated by TCRdb to the late 2010s). The library was built by means of 5' RACE. The sequencer listed for this sample is Illumina HiSeq 2500. Using fastp at Q25 and MiXCR, TCRdb reprocessed the public reads and kept productive beta chains. For every CDR3 protein sequence, its rows merge into one entry that carries the most common genes and DNA. Present in this sample are roughly 36,000 distinct CDR3 sequences, roughly 14% of which were seen just once. The ten largest clones take up roughly a quarter of the sample. The sequenced sample consisted of PBMCs. The receptors derive from a woman aged 45-59 years with HTLV-1-associated myelopathy (HAM/TSP).

This clonotype was seen many times. The V gene is TRBV28, the J gene TRBJ1-6; D unclear. Germline CDR1 reads MDHEN; CDR2 reads SYDVKM. CDR3 length: 15 amino acids. Trimming removed 8 bases at V and 6 bases at J, with 17 bases between. The CDR3 coding sequence is TGTGCCAGCCTATCCGGGCTTACAATTAATTCACCCCTCCACTTT. Translating gives CASLSGLTINSPLHF.

This clonotype was seen repeatedly, ten times or more. The rearrangement links TRBV5-5 to TRBJ1-5; D unresolved. The CDR3 length is 16 residues. Germline CDR1 and CDR2: SGHKS and YYEKEE (reference sequence). V dropped 0 bases and J dropped 0 bases, with 10 bases sitting between them. The CDR3 reads CASSLGAELSNQPQHF. CDR3 coding DNA: TGTGCCAGCAGCTTGGGGGCAGAGCTTAGCAATCAGCCCCAGCATTTT.

This clonotype was observed many times. The rearrangement links TRBV5-5 to TRBJ2-7; 12 nucleotides agree with TRBD2. Germline trimming cut 4 bases from V and 2 bases from J; bases unmatched to any gene: 4. The CDR3 loop spans 15 amino acids. Germline lookup yields CDR1 SGHKS and CDR2 YYEKEE (reference sequence). The CDR3 sequence is CASSPGLAGTYEQYF. The DNA of the CDR3 is TGTGCCAGCAGCCCTGGACTAGCGGGAACCTACGAGCAGTACTTC.

This clonotype appeared many times. The J gene is TRBJ2-1, the V gene TRBV5-6; 9 positions agree with TRBD2. The CDR3 is 16 amino acids. V shed 1 base and J 5 bases; nucleotides not matched to a gene: 7. CDR1 and CDR2 (germline): SGHDT, YYEEEE. CDR3 residues: CASSLQWRGGNNEQFF. For the CDR3, the DNA is TGTGCCAGCAGCTTGCAGTGGCGGGGGGGCAACAATGAGCAGTTCTTC.

This clonotype was detected ten times or more. The rearrangement links TRBV4-3 to TRBJ2-3; possibly TRBD1 for D (6 bases). This CDR3 is built from 15 residues. Trimming took 1 base from V and 4 from J, leaving 12 bases between them. Germline V gene sequence: CDR1 LGHNA, CDR2 YSLEER. The CDR3 loop is CASSQARGSADTQYF. The CDR3 region has the DNA TGCGCCAGCAGCCAAGCCAGGGGCTCGGCAGATACGCAGTATTTT.

This clonotype showed up many times. The V call is TRBV5-6, the J call TRBJ1-1, with unresolved D. CDR3 length equals 15 residues. CDR1 is SGHDT and CDR2 is YYEEEE in the germline V gene. Trimming pared 4 bases from V and 2 bases from J, leaving 15 bases between. In nucleotides, the CDR3 is TGTGCCAGCAGCGCCCGAAGAAACCCAAACACTGAAGCTTTCTTT. Its protein is CASSARRNPNTEAFF.

The chain has TRBV28 and TRBJ1-2, with D perhaps TRBD1 (5 bases). CDR1 and CDR2 (germline): MDHEN, SYDVKM. With 2 bases removed from V and 0 bases from J, the gap between germline ends came to 13 bases. The CDR3 is 16 residues long. DNA of the CDR3: TGTGCCAGCAGTTTAATGGTGGGGGGAGCTAACTATGGCTACACCTTC. It specifies CASSLMVGGANYGYTF.

This clonotype was recorded many times. This rearrangement joins TRBV6-5 to TRBJ2-2; a possible D gene is TRBD2 (5 bases). Germline V CDR1 and CDR2: MNHEY, SVGAGI. This CDR3 is built from 16 residues. The germline V and J ends were trimmed by 0 bases and 7 bases, with 15 bases remaining between them. The CDR3 loop is CASSYSIVGEGGELFF. For the CDR3, the DNA is TGTGCCAGCAGTTACTCGATCGTGGGAGAGGGCGGGGAGCTGTTTTTT.

The gene calls are TRBV7-2 and TRBJ2-5; 7 bases line up with TRBD2. V was pared by 1 base and J by 0 bases, with 5 bases of the junction left unmatched. There are 16 residues in the CDR3. Germline V lookup: CDR1 SGHTA, CDR2 FQGNSA. CDR3 nucleotide sequence: TGTGCCAGCAGCTTAGAAGCCAGCGGGAACCAAGAGACCCAGTACTTC. Amino acid sequence: CASSLEASGNQETQYF.

There are many counts of this clonotype. The chain employs TRBV7-2 and TRBJ2-1; tentative D call: TRBD2 (5 bases). V lost 2 bases, J lost 12 bases, and 8 bases lay in between. The CDR3 consists of 11 residues. The germline V gene encodes CDR1 SGHTA and CDR2 FQGNSA. The DNA of the CDR3 is TGTGCCAGCAGCTTAAAGGGAGCGCAGTTCTTC. Translated: CASSLKGAQFF.

This clonotype was seen ten or more times. The rearrangement joins TRBV6-5 to TRBJ1-1, with 7 bases matching TRBD1. The germline gives CDR1 MNHEY, CDR2 SVGAGI. V lost 6 bases to trimming and J lost 3 bases; unmatched junction nucleotides: 10. This CDR3 is 15 amino acids long. The CDR3 loop reads CASSTPTGSDTEAFF. CDR3 sequence (DNA): TGTGCCAGCAGCACACCGACAGGGAGCGACACTGAAGCTTTCTTT.

The V call is TRBV29-1, the J call TRBJ2-1; no firm D call. Trimming cost V 3 bases and J 0 bases, with 12 bases left between them. CDR1 is SQVTM and CDR2 is ANQGSEA in the germline V gene. This CDR3 comprises 15 residues. The CDR3 nucleotides are TGCAGCGTTGACGCGTCTCGCGGCTCCTACAATGAGCAGTTCTTC. Protein: CSVDASRGSYNEQFF.

The sample holds many counts of this clonotype. The gene calls are TRBV7-6 and TRBJ1-2; a weak D match, TRBD1 (6 bases). Trimming pared 1 base from V and 4 bases from J, leaving 16 bases between. Looked up from germline, CDR1 is SGHVS and CDR2 is FNYEAQ. The CDR3 sequence is 16 residues long. CDR3 in amino acids: CASSLEASVGGYGYTF. In nucleotides, the CDR3 is TGTGCCAGCAGCTTAGAGGCCTCGGTAGGGGGCTATGGCTACACCTTC.

This clonotype occurred many times. The rearrangement links TRBV20-1 to TRBJ2-1; 15 bases map to TRBD2. CDR3 length: 19 amino acids. Germline V lookup: CDR1 DFQATT, CDR2 SNEGSKA (reference sequence). After removal of 6 bases from V and 0 bases from J, the junction contained 12 bases not matched to a gene. In DNA form, the CDR3 reads TGCAGTGCGCCGAGGGGGACTAGCGGGGGGCCACCCTCCTACAATGAGCAGTTCTTC. Translated: CSAPRGTSGGPPSYNEQFF.

By share, this clonotype counts as medium-sized (0.01 to 0.1%). This rearrangement joins TRBV27 to TRBJ2-1, with TRBD2 matching over 10 bases. Trimming cost V 6 bases and J 1 base; bases outside gene matches: 3. The CDR3 sequence is 15 residues long. Germline V gene data show CDR1 as MNHEY and CDR2 as SMNVEV (reference sequence). The CDR3 is CASSSGGVSYNEQFF. CDR3 nucleotide sequence: TGTGCCAGCAGCAGCGGGGGGGTTTCCTACAATGAGCAGTTCTTC.

At least ten counts were recorded for this clonotype. The V gene is TRBV28, the J gene TRBJ1-3, with 7 bases that match TRBD1. This CDR3 contains 15 residues. The V and J ends lost 6 bases and 0 bases, in that order; junction bases with no gene match: 5. The V gene's germline CDR1 is MDHEN and CDR2 SYDVKM. The CDR3 bases are TGTGCCAGCAGATCCGGACAGGTCTCTGGAAACACCATATATTTT. Translation: CASRSGQVSGNTIYF. Looking up the rest from reference TRBV28 and TRBJ1-3 gives the full variable domain: DVKVTQSSRYLVKRTGEKVFLECVQDMDHENMFWYRQDPGLGLRLIYFSYDVKMKEKGDIPEGYSVSREKKERFSLILESASTNQTSMYLCASRSGQVSGNTIYFGEGSWLTVV.

The table lists this clonotype with many counts. This chain links TRBV20-1 with TRBJ2-3; D perhaps matches TRBD2 (5 bases). Looked up from germline, CDR1 is DFQATT and CDR2 is SNEGSKA (reference sequence). Trimming took 7 bases from V and 3 from J, leaving 14 bases between them. The CDR3 runs 13 residues. CDR3 region: CSVRTSQTDTQYF. In nucleotides, the CDR3 is TGCAGTGTGAGGACTTCACAAACAGATACGCAGTATTTT.

This clonotype was recorded many times. V usage is TRBV5-1 and J usage is TRBJ2-3, with 11 bases aligning to TRBD1. The CDR3 is 16 residues long. Trimming at V came to 3 bases and at J to 4 bases, leaving 7 bases not matched to a gene. Germline CDR1 and CDR2: SGHRS and YFSETQ. CDR3 bases: TGCGCCAGCAGCTCCCTCGGACAGGGGGCCGCAGATACGCAGTATTTT. Amino acids: CASSSLGQGAADTQYF.

This CDR3 is CASSPPPPTGELFF. The CDR3 nucleotides are TGCGCCAGCAGCCCACCCCCTCCAACCGGGGAGCTGTTTTTT. This chain joins TRBV5-1 and TRBJ2-2; unclear D gene. CDR3 length: 14 amino acids. The V end lost 4 bases, the J end lost 5 bases, and 12 bases lay between the germline ends. In germline, CDR1 is SGHRS, CDR2 YFSETQ.

This clonotype has just one count. No conserved phenylalanine or tryptophan ends this CDR3, so it is likely a read error. This chain connects TRBV5-1 to TRBJ2-7; 12 positions agree with TRBD2. Germline CDR1 SGHRS, CDR2 YFSETQ. Trimming removed 0 bases from V and 6 bases from J; junction bases left unmatched: 4. The CDR3 has 15 residues. CDR3 nucleotide sequence: TGCGCCAGCAGCTTGGGGGCTAGCGGGAGGGCCGAGCAGTACTGC. Its translation is CASSLGASGRAEQYC.

This clonotype was detected ten times or more. This chain joins TRBV5-1 and TRBJ2-1; 8 positions match TRBD1. The length of the CDR3 is 16 residues. CDR1 and CDR2 (germline): SGHRS, YFSETQ. V gave up 2 bases and J gave up 5 bases; unmatched junction bases: 9. The DNA for the CDR3 is TGCGCCAGCAGCTTAAATCCGGGACAGGTTAACAATGAGCAGTTCTTC. This gives the protein CASSLNPGQVNNEQFF.

This clonotype was seen many times. The V and J genes are TRBV7-2 and TRBJ1-1, with D hard to call. The germline CDR1 and CDR2 sequences are SGHTA and FQGNSA. V was trimmed by 4 bases and J by 8 bases, leaving 17 bases between them. The CDR3 covers 14 residues. In DNA form, the CDR3 reads TGTGCCAGCAGCTACAACGGAAGAATGAGGGAAGCTTTCTTT. Residues: CASSYNGRMREAFF.

This clonotype was seen ten or more times. This sequence joins TRBV12-3 or TRBV12-4 and TRBJ2-6; weak D call: TRBD2 (5 bases). V was clipped by 10 bases and J by 0 bases, with 19 bases between them. CDR3 size: 17 residues. This CDR3 reads CAITRQRLLSGANVLTF. For the CDR3, the DNA is TGTGCCATCACTAGGCAACGGTTGCTCTCTGGGGCCAACGTCCTGACTTTC.

This clonotype has a count of ten or more. The chain couples TRBV5-1 to TRBJ1-6; TRBD1 matches at 10 bases. V gave up 0 bases and J gave up 0 bases; unmatched junction bases: 3. The CDR3 consists of 18 residues. Germline values: CDR1 SGHRS, CDR2 YFSETQ. The CDR3, as DNA: TGCGCCAGCAGCTTGGAAGGACAGGGGGGCTCCTATAATTCACCCCTCCACTTT. Translating gives CASSLEGQGGSYNSPLHF.

In its sample, this clonotype was seen many times. The chain has TRBV5-1 and TRBJ1-4, with a possible D match to TRBD1 (5 bases). The germline V gene has CDR1 SGHRS and CDR2 YFSETQ. V was pared by 0 bases and J by 5 bases, with 14 bases between. The CDR3 spans 16 residues. The CDR3 DNA follows: TGCGCCAGCAGCTTGGGGGGGACCGGCCAAAATGAAAAACTGTTTTTT. It encodes CASSLGGTGQNEKLFF. Filled out from reference TRBV5-1 and TRBJ1-4, the complete variable domain reads KAGVTQTPRYLIKTRGQQVTLSCSPISGHRSVSWYQQTPGQGLQFLFEYFSETQRNKGNFPGRFSGRQFSNSRSEMNVSTLELGDSALYLCASSLGGTGQNEKLFFGSGTQLSVL.

This clonotype was recorded many times. The rearrangement uses TRBV14 and TRBJ2-5, with 14 bases identical to TRBD2. With V trimmed by 1 base and J by 3 bases, 13 bases remained unmatched. The CDR3 consists of 20 residues. Germline CDR1 SGHDN, CDR2 FVKESK. The CDR3 coding sequence is TGTGCCAGCAGCCAAGCAACGGGACTAGCGGGGGCGAGGGGGGAAGAGACCCAGTACTTC. This codes for CASSQATGLAGARGEETQYF.

This clonotype has a count of ten or more. The chain links TRBV20-1 to TRBJ1-1; D ambiguous. Germline loops: CDR1 DFQATT, CDR2 SNEGSKA (reference sequence). The CDR3 runs 15 residues. V was trimmed by 0 bases and J by 7 bases, leaving 18 bases between them. CDR3 loop: CSAREREWVFREAFF. The CDR3 DNA follows: TGCAGTGCTAGAGAGAGGGAGTGGGTCTTCCGTGAAGCTTTCTTT.

This clonotype was counted at least ten times. The rearrangement joins TRBV7-2 to TRBJ2-5; 9 nucleotides agree with TRBD2. Trimming cost V 4 bases and J 3 bases; bases outside gene matches: 6. The CDR3 is 15 amino acids. Germline V gene data show CDR1 as SGHTA and CDR2 as FQGNSA. The CDR3 protein is CASSSQRGVEETQYF. In DNA, the CDR3 is TGTGCCAGCAGCTCCCAGCGGGGGGTCGAAGAGACCCAGTACTTC.

The chain is built from TRBV7-2 and TRBJ2-1, with D tentatively TRBD1 or TRBD2 (5 bases each). Trimming took 5 bases from V and 7 from J, leaving 18 bases between them. The CDR3 has 15 amino acids. The germline V gene encodes CDR1 SGHTA and CDR2 FQGNSA. In nucleotides, the CDR3 is TGTGCCAGCAGCAACAGCGGTGGGGCCATAAATGAGCAGTTCTTC. Protein sequence: CASSNSGGAINEQFF.

This clonotype was picked up a small number of times. V usage is TRBV5-1 and J usage is TRBJ2-7; 9 nucleotides align to TRBD1. The CDR3 sequence is 16 residues long. From germline, CDR1 is SGHRS and CDR2 YFSETQ. Trimming at V came to 5 bases and at J to 5 bases, leaving 14 bases not matched to a gene. The CDR3 sequence: CASRTTAGTGRNEQYF. Written as DNA, the CDR3 is TGCGCCAGCAGAACAACCGCCGGGACAGGGCGTAACGAGCAGTACTTC. Full variable domain (missing parts from reference TRBV5-1 and TRBJ2-7): KAGVTQTPRYLIKTRGQQVTLSCSPISGHRSVSWYQQTPGQGLQFLFEYFSETQRNKGNFPGRFSGRQFSNSRSEMNVSTLELGDSALYLCASRTTAGTGRNEQYFGPGTRLTVT.

This clonotype was counted ten times or more. The chain couples TRBV20-1 to TRBJ1-2; 10 bases are a match to TRBD1. V was pared by 6 bases and J by 8 bases, with 9 bases of the junction left unmatched. Germline V gene sequence: CDR1 DFQATT, CDR2 SNEGSKA (reference sequence). CDR3 length equals 13 residues. CDR3 protein: CSAQPGQGSGYTF. The CDR3 DNA reads TGCAGTGCCCAACCGGGACAGGGGAGCGGCTACACCTTC.

This clonotype was recorded at least ten times. CDR3 nucleotide sequence: TGCGCCAGCAGCTTGGTGGGACTAGCGGGGGGGGTATACAATGAGCAGTTCTTC. Its protein is CASSLVGLAGGVYNEQFF. This chain uses TRBV5-1 with TRBJ2-1, with 16 bases identical to TRBD2. The CDR3 totals 18 residues. V shed 0 bases and J 4 bases; nucleotides not matched to a gene: 4. The germline CDR1 and CDR2 sequences are SGHRS and YFSETQ. The variable domain in full, completed from reference TRBV5-1 and TRBJ2-1, reads KAGVTQTPRYLIKTRGQQVTLSCSPISGHRSVSWYQQTPGQGLQFLFEYFSETQRNKGNFPGRFSGRQFSNSRSEMNVSTLELGDSALYLCASSLVGLAGGVYNEQFFGPGTRLTVL.